The rows below give T cell receptor beta chains drawn from one sample of a study of shared clonotypes between healthy human individuals. Data came from immunoSEQ multiplex PCR; TCRdb stores just in-frame clones and leaves some out. The table includes around 980,000 clones, around three quarters detected once. Source material: memory CD4+ T cells from PBMCs. The receptors come from a man aged 18 to 29 in good health. Some clones in this sample may be carry-over from other donors' samples. Each CDR3 is given with its conserved first and last residue. The D gene is left open where the match is weak. Clone size is shown for a subset of rows, as once, few, many or a class of expanded clone.

size	D	J	V	DNA	CDR3
.	.	TRBJ1-1	TRBV5-5	TGTGCCAGCAGCTCGTTGACAGTAAACACTGAAGCTTTCTTT	CASSSLTVNTEAFF
.	TRBD2	TRBJ2-7	TRBV27	TGTGCCAGCAGCTTTACCCGGGGGAGCGGGAGATCCGAGCAGTACTTC	CASSFTRGSGRSEQYF
.	.	TRBJ2-3	TRBV9	TGTGCCAGCAGCGCAGCAGATACGCAGTATTTT	CASSAADTQYF
.	TRBD2	TRBJ2-1	TRBV7-9	TGTGCCAGCAGCTCCTCAGGGACTAGCGGGAGATGGACCTACAATGAGCAGTTCTTC	CASSSSGTSGRWTYNEQFF
once	TRBD2	TRBJ2-7	TRBV11-3	TGTGCCAGCAGCCCAGCTAGCGGCTACGAGCAGTACTTC	CASSPASGYEQYF
.	TRBD1	TRBJ2-7	TRBV18	TGTGCCAGCTCACCGGACAGGGGTCTGGAGCAGTACTTC	CASSPDRGLEQYF
.	.	TRBJ1-5	TRBV27	TGTGCCAGCAGTTTATACCCCCCCAGGCTGAGGAATCAGCCCCAGCATTTT	CASSLYPPRLRNQPQHF
.	.	TRBJ2-5	TRBV10-3	TGTGCCATCAGTGAGTCGAGAGGGAAAAGCCAAGAGACCCAGTACTTC	CAISESRGKSQETQYF
.	.	TRBJ2-7	TRBV5-1	TGCGCCAGCAGCTTGGCCGTGAGTACCCACGAGCAGTACTTC	CASSLAVSTHEQYF
.	.	TRBJ1-2	TRBV2	TGTGCCAGCAGTGAAGTTGAGAAAAGCTATGGCTACACCTTC	CASSEVEKSYGYTF
.	.	TRBJ2-1	TRBV11-2	TGTGCCAGCAGCTTAGGCGGGATCTACAATGAGCAGTTCTTC	CASSLGGIYNEQFF
.	TRBD1	TRBJ1-2	TRBV19	TGTGCCAGTACCCTGAGGGACAGGGCCGGTGGCTACACCTTC	CASTLRDRAGGYTF
.	TRBD1	TRBJ1-2	TRBV7-2	TGTGCCAGCAGCTTAAATGGTCCGGGACAGGGTTATCGAGGCTACACCTTC	CASSLNGPGQGYRGYTF
.	TRBD1	TRBJ1-1	TRBV6-5	TGTGCCAGCAGCGCCCCGGGACAGGGCAACACTGAAGCTTTCTTT	CASSAPGQGNTEAFF
.	.	TRBJ1-4	TRBV5-8	TGTGCCAGCAGCTTGGGACAACCCGGGGAAAAACTGTTTTTT	CASSLGQPGEKLFF
few	.	TRBJ1-5	TRBV2	TGTGCCAGCAGTGAAATGGGGGCAGATCAGCCCCAGCATTTT	CASSEMGADQPQHF
.	TRBD1	TRBJ1-2	TRBV5-1	TGCGCCAGCACCCGGACAGGGGGATACTATGGCTACACCTTC	CASTRTGGYYGYTF